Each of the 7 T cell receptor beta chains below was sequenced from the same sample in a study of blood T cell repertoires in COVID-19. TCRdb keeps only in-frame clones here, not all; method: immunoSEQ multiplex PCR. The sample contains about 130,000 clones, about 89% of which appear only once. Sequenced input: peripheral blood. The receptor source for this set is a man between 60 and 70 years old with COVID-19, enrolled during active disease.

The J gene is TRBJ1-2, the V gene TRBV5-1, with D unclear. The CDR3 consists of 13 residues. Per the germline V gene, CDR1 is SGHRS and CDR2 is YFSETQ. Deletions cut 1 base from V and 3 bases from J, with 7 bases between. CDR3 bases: TGCGCCAGCAGCTTGAATGCGGACTATGGCTACACCTTC. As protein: CASSLNADYGYTF.

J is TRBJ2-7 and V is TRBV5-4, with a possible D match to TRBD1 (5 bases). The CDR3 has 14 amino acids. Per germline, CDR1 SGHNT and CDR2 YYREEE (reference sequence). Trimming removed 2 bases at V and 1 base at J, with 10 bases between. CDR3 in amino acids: CASSLTTASYEQYF. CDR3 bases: TGTGCCAGCAGCTTAACGACAGCTTCCTACGAGCAGTACTTC.

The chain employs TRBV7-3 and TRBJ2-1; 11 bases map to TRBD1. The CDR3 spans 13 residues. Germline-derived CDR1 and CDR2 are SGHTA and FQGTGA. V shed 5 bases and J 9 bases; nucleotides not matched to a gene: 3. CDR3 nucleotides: TGTGCCAGCAGCAGGGACAGGGGGGCTGAGCAGTTCTTC. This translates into CASSRDRGAEQFF.

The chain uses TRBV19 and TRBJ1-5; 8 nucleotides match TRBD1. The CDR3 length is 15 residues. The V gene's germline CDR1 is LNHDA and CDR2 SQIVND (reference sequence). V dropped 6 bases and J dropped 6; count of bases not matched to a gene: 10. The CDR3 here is CASRGIVGTGQPQHF. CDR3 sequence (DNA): TGTGCCAGTAGGGGAATCGTAGGGACAGGTCAGCCCCAGCATTTT.

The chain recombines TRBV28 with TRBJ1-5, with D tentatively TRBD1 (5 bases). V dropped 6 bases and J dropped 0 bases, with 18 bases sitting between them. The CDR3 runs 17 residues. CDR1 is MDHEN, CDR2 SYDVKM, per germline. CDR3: CASRPGRGTYSNQPQHF. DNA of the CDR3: TGTGCCAGCAGGCCGGGACGGGGGACCTATAGCAATCAGCCCCAGCATTTT.

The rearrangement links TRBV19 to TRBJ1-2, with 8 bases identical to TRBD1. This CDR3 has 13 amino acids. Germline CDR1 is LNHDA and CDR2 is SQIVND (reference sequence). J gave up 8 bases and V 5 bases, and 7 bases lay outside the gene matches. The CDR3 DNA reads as TGTGCCAGTAGTCCTACAGGGGGTGAGGGCTACACCTTC. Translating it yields CASSPTGGEGYTF.

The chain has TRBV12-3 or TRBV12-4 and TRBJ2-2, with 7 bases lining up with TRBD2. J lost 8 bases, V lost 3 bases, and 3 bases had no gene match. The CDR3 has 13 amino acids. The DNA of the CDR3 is TGTGCCAGCAGTTTTGTGGGAGGGGGGGAGCTGTTTTTT. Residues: CASSFVGGGELFF.